This record concerns one T cell receptor beta chain sequence. This specimen belongs to a study of T cells expressing NK-cell markers. TCRdb re-called the 5' RACE reads and gives one entry per CDR3 protein, without DNA. The table lists roughly 430,000 distinct CDR3 sequences. The germline gives CDR1 SQVTM, CDR2 ANQGSEA. The CDR3 has 12 residues. Material: blood T cells: a sorted CD56 or NKG2C T cell subset, CD4+ or CD8+ T cells, or bulk PBMC T cells (not recorded which). The V gene is TRBV29-1, the J gene TRBJ1-2; the TRBD1 assignment by TCRdb is unverifiable without DNA. The receptor comes from a woman aged 18 to 75 in good health. The CDR3: CSVDMVPYGYTF.